The sequence of this T cell receptor (beta chain) was determined in a study of T cell changes during pregnancy in multiple sclerosis. The V and J ends lost 0 bases and 7 bases respectively, with 16 bases between them. Germline V gene lookup returns CDR1 SGDLS and CDR2 YYNGEE. The CDR3 extends over 15 amino acids. Data came from immunoSEQ multiplex PCR; TCRdb stores just in-frame clones and leaves some out. This table holds over 15,000 clones, 80% to 90% found once. J is TRBJ1-2 and V is TRBV9; D may be TRBD1 (5 bases). The starting material was CD8+ T cells from peripheral blood mononuclear cells, obtained after pregnancy. The receptor was isolated from a female donor in good health, enrolled as a control in a pregnancy study. DNA of the CDR3: TGTGCCAGCAGCGTAGGTGGGGCGCACGGTGGTGGCTACACCTTC. It yields the protein CASSVGGAHGGGYTF.